A few counts support the clone carrying this T cell receptor (beta chain). The PCR was carried out with 60 Vbeta primers and 13 Jbeta primers. Clones were sequenced by immunoSEQ multiplex PCR, and TCRdb holds only the in-frame ones, with some missing. The sample includes about 190,000 clones, roughly 81% of them seen just once. The entry originates in a study of cytomegalovirus exposure and HLA in healthy donors. There are 15 residues in the CDR3. The germline gives CDR1 LGHNA, CDR2 YNFKEQ. V was pared by 1 base and J by 9 bases, with 19 bases between. The clonotype was recovered from a woman in her twenties or thirties in good health and CMV-seropositive. Sequences were obtained from PBMCs. The chain couples TRBV4-2 to TRBJ2-7; possible D gene TRBD1, 6 bases. CDR3 DNA sequence: TGTGCCAGCAGCCAAGTGAACCGCAGGGGCGACGGGCAGTACTTC. Residues: CASSQVNRRGDGQYF.